A single sample is the source of the 16 T cell receptor beta chains below, sequenced in a study of cytomegalovirus exposure and HLA in healthy donors. Vbeta (60) and Jbeta (13) primers were used in the PCR. The data were produced by immunoSEQ multiplex PCR, yet TCRdb's version contains in-frame clones alone and is incomplete. The sample lists 72,000 or so clones, roughly 80% occurring once. Sequenced: PBMCs. These receptors were taken from a woman in her twenties or thirties in good health and CMV-seropositive.

The chain carries TRBV28 and TRBJ2-7; TRBD1 agrees at 7 bases. V lost 5 bases to trimming and J lost 7 bases; unmatched junction nucleotides: 17. CDR3 size: 16 residues. Germline CDR1 is MDHEN and CDR2 is SYDVKM. The CDR3 region has the DNA TGTGCCAGCAGTCCTCTGGCCGGGACAGATCTTAGAGAGCAGTACTTC. Residues: CASSPLAGTDLREQYF.

The chain recombines TRBV15 with TRBJ2-3, with a weak D call TRBD2 (6 bases). V was clipped by 0 bases and J by 2 bases, with 18 bases between them. Germline lookup yields CDR1 LNHNV and CDR2 YYDKDF (reference sequence). The CDR3 runs to 18 residues. The CDR3, as DNA: TGTGCCACCAGCAGAGATGGTGGGACTCCGGGACCCACAGATACGCAGTATTTT. Protein product: CATSRDGGTPGPTDTQYF.

This clone was counted many times. The CDR3 spells CASSNGQDMTGGGCTEAFF. For the CDR3, the DNA is TGTGCCAGCAGCAACGGTCAAGATATGACAGGGGGCGGATGTACTGAAGCTTTCTTT. The chain combines TRBV21-1 with TRBJ1-1; no check of the table's D call, TRBD1, against the DNA was made. TRBV21-1 is annotated as a pseudogene. The CDR3 contains 19 residues.

This chain uses TRBV10-3 with TRBJ2-1, with TRBD2 matching over 10 bases. Germline values: CDR1 ENHRY, CDR2 SYGVKD. V shed 6 bases, J shed 4 bases, and the junction held 9 bases outside the gene matches. The CDR3 is 16 amino acids. The CDR3 DNA reads as TGTGCCATCAGGGCAATGGGACTAGCGAGTTACAATGAGCAGTTCTTC. This codes for CAIRAMGLASYNEQFF.

This clone turned up a few times. The chain links TRBV4-2 to TRBJ2-2; 14 bases agree with TRBD2. Germline CDR1 is LGHNA and CDR2 is YNFKEQ. V was pared by 4 bases and J by 6 bases, with 13 bases of the junction left unmatched. The CDR3 has 19 residues. The CDR3 here is CASSRPTSGRGEVAGELFF. Written as DNA, the CDR3 is TGTGCCAGCAGCCGACCGACTAGCGGGAGGGGAGAGGTCGCCGGGGAGCTGTTTTTT.

J is TRBJ1-1 and V is TRBV7-2; TRBD1 is a possible D gene (5 bases). Trimming removed 4 bases at V and 8 bases at J, with 17 bases between. Germline V CDR1 and CDR2: SGHTA, FQGNSA. This CDR3 contains 14 residues. CDR3 sequence reads: CASSSGGSVREAFF. Written as DNA, the CDR3 is TGTGCCAGCAGCTCTGGGGGGTCCGTTCGCGAAGCTTTCTTT.

J is TRBJ2-3 and V is TRBV28; TRBD2 aligns across 11 bases. The V segment lost 2 bases and the J segment 5 bases; nucleotides outside the gene matches: 9. CDR1 is MDHEN, CDR2 SYDVKM, per germline. The CDR3 extends over 17 amino acids. CDR3 nucleotides: TGTGCCAGCAGTTTAGCACTAGCGGGAGTAGGGGAAGATACGCAGTATTTT. This codes for CASSLALAGVGEDTQYF.

The V gene is TRBV19, the J gene TRBJ1-2; tentatively, D is TRBD1 (5 bases). CDR3 length: 14 residues. The germline V gene encodes CDR1 LNHDA and CDR2 SQIVND (reference sequence). V lost 4 bases to trimming and J lost 5 bases, with 14 bases between them. The CDR3, as DNA: TGTGCCAGTAGTAACGTCGGGACTATGTATGGCTACACCTTC. This gives the protein CASSNVGTMYGYTF.

The V gene is TRBV5-1, the J gene TRBJ2-1; 11 positions match TRBD2. V was pared by 4 bases and J by 7 bases, with 4 bases of the junction left unmatched. The length of the CDR3 is 14 residues. Germline CDR1 is SGHRS and CDR2 is YFSETQ. In DNA form, the CDR3 reads TGCGCCAGCAGCGCGACTAGCGGGATGAATGAGCAGTTCTTC. Amino acid sequence: CASSATSGMNEQFF.

The CDR3, as DNA: TGTGCCAGCAGCCCGCCCGGTAGCGGGAGCACAGATACGCAGTATTTT. Translated: CASSPPGSGSTDTQYF. The V and J genes are TRBV5-4 and TRBJ2-3; 7 nucleotides agree with TRBD2. The CDR3 runs 16 residues. Germline CDR1 and CDR2: SGHNT and YYREEE (reference sequence). The junction had 8 bases not matched to a gene; V was cut back by 4 bases and J by 0 bases.

The rearrangement links TRBV19 to TRBJ2-2; D gene uncertain. CDR1 LNHDA and CDR2 SQIVND come from the germline V gene (reference sequence). The V end was cut by 3 bases, the J end by 1 base, with 12 bases between. CDR3 size: 16 residues. The CDR3 nucleotides read TGTGCCAGTAGTATTCAGCGTCTGGAGAACACCGGGGAGCTGTTTTTT. This gives the protein CASSIQRLENTGELFF.

The V call is TRBV29-1, the J call TRBJ2-1; D gene unclear. V gave up 4 bases and J gave up 1 base, with 8 bases separating them. Germline V gene lookup returns CDR1 SQVTM and CDR2 ANQGSEA. CDR3 length equals 13 residues. In nucleotides, the CDR3 is TGCAGCGTTGGGGCTCAGTCCTACAATGAGCAGTTCTTC. This encodes CSVGAQSYNEQFF.

This chain uses TRBV29-1 with TRBJ2-1, with 10 nucleotides matching TRBD2. V was clipped by 6 bases and J by 4 bases; unmatched bases: 12. Germline lookup yields CDR1 SQVTM and CDR2 ANQGSEA. The CDR3 is made up of 16 amino acids. The chain's CDR3 is CSVPTPSSGSYNEQFF. The CDR3 nucleotides are TGCAGCGTCCCAACCCCATCTAGCGGGAGTTACAATGAGCAGTTCTTC.

V and J are TRBV13 and TRBJ2-1; 9 bases agree with TRBD2. V lost 0 bases to trimming and J lost 5 bases; unmatched junction nucleotides: 5. Germline CDR1 is PRHDT and CDR2 is FYEKMQ (reference sequence). The CDR3 length is 16 residues. The CDR3 protein is CASSLGGLAGNNEQFF. CDR3 nucleotides: TGTGCCAGCAGCTTAGGGGGTCTAGCGGGGAACAATGAGCAGTTCTTC. The full variable domain, its missing parts supplied by reference TRBV13 and TRBJ2-1, is AAGVIQSPRHLIKEKRETATLKCYPIPRHDTVYWYQQGPGQDPQFLISFYEKMQSDKGSIPDRFSAQQFSDYHSELNMSSLELGDSALYFCASSLGGLAGNNEQFFGPGTRLTVL.

The chain uses TRBV28 and TRBJ1-6, with D possibly matching TRBD1 (5 bases). The V end lost 3 bases, the J end lost 15 bases, and 18 bases lay between the germline ends. This CDR3 contains 14 residues. Germline-derived CDR1 and CDR2 are MDHEN and SYDVKM. The CDR3 region has the DNA TGTGCCAGCAGTTTTGACGGGAGGGGTGCTCTCCTCCACTTT. It codes for CASSFDGRGALLHF.

V usage is TRBV11-2 and J usage is TRBJ2-6; 7 bases fit TRBD1. The germline gives CDR1 SGHAT, CDR2 FQNNGV. The CDR3 length is 16 residues. With 5 bases clipped from V and 1 base from J, the junction kept 5 bases outside the gene matches. The CDR3 spells CASSGRDRSGANVLTF. CDR3 in DNA: TGTGCCAGCAGCGGACGGGACAGATCTGGGGCCAACGTCCTGACTTTC.